One sample yielded the 15 T cell receptor beta chains listed below, sequenced in a study of blood T cell repertoires in COVID-19. The assay was immunoSEQ multiplex PCR, and TCRdb's table has in-frame clones only and misses some. The sample has 350,000 to 400,000 clones, roughly nine tenths seen once. The sample comprised PBMCs or T cells enriched from blood (not recorded which). The origin of the receptors is a man aged 18 to 29 who had recovered from COVID-19.

The chain links TRBV9 to TRBJ1-3; 7 bases align to TRBD1. Losses at the gene ends were 1 base for V and 6 bases for J; bases not matched to a gene: 1. CDR1 is SGDLS, CDR2 YYNGEE, per germline. The CDR3 length is 13 residues. CDR3 DNA sequence: TGTGCCAGCAGCGTAACAGGGGAAAACACCATATATTTT. Translated: CASSVTGENTIYF. Full variable domain (missing parts from reference TRBV9 and TRBJ1-3): DSGVTQTPKHLITATGQRVTLRCSPRSGDLSVYWYQQSLDQGLQFLIQYYNGEERAKGNILERFSAQQFPDLHSELNLSSLELGDSALYFCASSVTGENTIYFGEGSWLTVV.

This chain uses TRBV28 with TRBJ2-5; possibly TRBD1 for D (5 bases). The germline V gene encodes CDR1 MDHEN and CDR2 SYDVKM. The CDR3 is made up of 14 amino acids. Between the trimmed V and J ends, which lost 6 bases and 7 bases, there was a span of 18 bases. The CDR3: CASSANGLQGTQYF. CDR3 bases: TGTGCCAGCAGCGCCAACGGTCTCCAGGGGACCCAGTACTTC.

The chain recombines TRBV11-2 with TRBJ1-2; D not resolved. The CDR3 consists of 15 residues. V dropped 0 bases and J dropped 1 base, with 9 bases sitting between them. CDR1 is SGHAT and CDR2 is FQNNGV in the germline V gene. CDR3 nucleotides: TGTGCCAGCAGCTTAGAAGGCGGGAATAACTATGGCTACACCTTC. This translates into CASSLEGGNNYGYTF. The variable domain in full, completed from reference TRBV11-2 and TRBJ1-2, reads EAGVAQSPRYKIIEKRQSVAFWCNPISGHATLYWYQQILGQGPKLLIQFQNNGVVDDSQLPKDRFSAERLKGVDSTLKIQPAKLEDSAVYLCASSLEGGNNYGYTFGSGTRLTVV.

This sequence joins TRBV10-2 and TRBJ1-2; the D is unclear. The CDR3 is made up of 13 amino acids. From germline, CDR1 is WSHSY and CDR2 SAAADI. V lost 10 bases and J 0 bases, leaving 12 bases between the germline ends. The CDR3 region has the DNA TGCGCCACCAGAGAGTTAGCTAACTATGGCTACACCTTC. It codes for CATRELANYGYTF.

The V gene is TRBV6-5, the J gene TRBJ1-6; TRBD1 matches 8 bases. J lost 9 bases, V lost 6 bases, and 10 bases had no gene match. The CDR3 length is 15 residues. Germline values: CDR1 MNHEY, CDR2 SVGAGI. In DNA, the CDR3 is TGTGCCAGCAGCCTGCCAGGGGGCGAGTTTTCACCCCTCCACTTT. Its protein is CASSLPGGEFSPLHF.

This chain uses TRBV4-3 with TRBJ2-2; the match to TRBD2 covers 8 bases. This CDR3 has 15 amino acids. V gave up 6 bases and J gave up 1 base; unmatched junction bases: 4. Germline V lookup: CDR1 LGHNA, CDR2 YSLEER. This CDR3 reads CASSQRGLNTGELFF. The CDR3 nucleotides are TGCGCCAGCAGTCAGCGGGGGCTGAACACCGGGGAGCTGTTTTTT.

The chain combines TRBV6-5 with TRBJ1-2; tentative D call: TRBD1 (5 bases). V shed 0 bases and J shed 6 bases, with 11 bases lying between them. CDR3 length: 14 residues. Germline CDR1 and CDR2: MNHEY and SVGAGI. The CDR3 region has the DNA TGTGCCAGCAGTTACTCACAAGGGGTAAATGGCTACACCTTC. Translating it yields CASSYSQGVNGYTF.

This chain joins TRBV28 and TRBJ2-7, with 7 positions matching TRBD1. The CDR3 length is 14 residues. Germline values: CDR1 MDHEN, CDR2 SYDVKM. J gave up 2 bases and V 6 bases, and 7 bases lay outside the gene matches. The CDR3 spells CASRRGTETYEQYF. In DNA form, the CDR3 reads TGTGCCAGCAGGAGAGGGACAGAAACCTACGAGCAGTACTTC.

The J gene is TRBJ1-2, the V gene TRBV10-3; 8 nucleotides match TRBD1. V lost 3 bases, J lost 7 bases, and 16 bases stayed unmatched. The CDR3 is 17 amino acids. Per the germline V gene, CDR1 is ENHRY and CDR2 is SYGVKD. Here the CDR3 reads CAISDPPGGTGSSGYTF. The CDR3 nucleotides read TGTGCCATCAGTGACCCCCCCGGGGGGACAGGATCATCTGGCTACACCTTC.

The chain recombines TRBV10-3 with TRBJ2-5; tentatively, D is TRBD2 (7 bases). This CDR3 is built from 15 residues. Germline CDR1 reads ENHRY; CDR2 reads SYGVKD. V gave up 3 bases and J gave up 5 bases, with 16 bases separating them. The CDR3 DNA reads as TGTGCCATCAGTGAACCGGGTAGGGGGGGGGAGACCCAGTACTTC. As protein: CAISEPGRGGETQYF.

This chain joins TRBV18 and TRBJ2-6; 9 bases map to TRBD1. With 4 bases clipped from V and 3 bases from J, the junction kept 1 base outside the gene matches. CDR3 size: 15 residues. Germline V lookup: CDR1 KGHSH, CDR2 LQKENI. The CDR3 protein is CASSRDRDGANVLTF. The CDR3 coding sequence is TGTGCCAGCTCACGGGACAGGGATGGGGCCAACGTCCTGACTTTC. The full variable domain, completed using reference TRBV18 and TRBJ2-6, is NAGVMQNPRHLVRRRGQEARLRCSPMKGHSHVYWYRQLPEEGLKFMVYLQKENIIDESGMPKERFSAEFPKEGPSILRIQQVVRGDSAAYFCASSRDRDGANVLTFGAGSRLTVL.

V gene TRBV6-4 combines with J gene TRBJ2-1; 7 positions match TRBD2. CDR1 is MRHNA, CDR2 SNTAGT, per germline. This CDR3 has 12 residues. Trimming removed 6 bases from V and 6 bases from J; junction bases left unmatched: 2. For the CDR3, the DNA is TGTGCCAGCAGGGGCGGGGGCAATGAGCAGTTCTTC. Its translation: CASRGGGNEQFF.

This chain joins TRBV3-1 (or the pseudogene TRBV3-2) and TRBJ1-1, with D perhaps TRBD1 (6 bases). The germline CDR1 and CDR2 sequences are LGHDT and YNNKEL (reference sequence). This CDR3 spans 15 amino acids. Trimming cost V 6 bases and J 0 bases, with 14 bases left between them. CDR3 nucleotide sequence: TGTGCCAGCAGGCCAGGGGAGGGGCTGAACACTGAAGCTTTCTTT. This sequence encodes CASRPGEGLNTEAFF.

This chain uses TRBV28 with TRBJ2-1; D possibly corresponds to TRBD2 (7 bases). Trimming stripped 9 bases from V and 3 bases from J, with 21 bases between. Germline values: CDR1 MDHEN, CDR2 SYDVKM. This CDR3 has 16 amino acids. CDR3 region: CASVSGAGVRYNEQFF. In nucleotides, the CDR3 is TGTGCCAGTGTGAGCGGGGCAGGGGTACGCTACAATGAGCAGTTCTTC.

The rearrangement uses TRBV18 and TRBJ2-1, with 10 positions matching TRBD2. CDR1 is KGHSH and CDR2 is LQKENI in the germline V gene. The CDR3 totals 15 residues. The V gene end was trimmed by 1 base and the J gene end by 9 bases; junction bases not matched to a gene: 6. In nucleotides, the CDR3 is TGTGCCAGCTCACCACAGAGCGGGAGGGAGGGTGAGCAGTTCTTC. Protein: CASSPQSGREGEQFF.